The sequence of this TCR beta chain was determined in a study of cytomegalovirus exposure and HLA in healthy donors. Study observations and caveats: Per a later analysis, about 18,000 TCR beta sequences showed association with HLA alleles at 0.05 false discovery rate.

Worth noting for this clone: Its antigen is not known.

The PCR contained 60 Vbeta and 13 Jbeta primers. This table comes from immunoSEQ multiplex PCR, and its TCRdb copy is limited to in-frame clones, with some not included. The sample yields about 98,000 clones, around 67% seen once. CDR1 LGHNA and CDR2 YNFKEQ come from the germline V gene. J was trimmed by 8 bases and V by 0 bases; bases with no gene match: 9. The CDR3 has 16 residues. This sequence originates from a man aged 45-65 years in good health and CMV-seronegative. This rearrangement joins TRBV4-2 to TRBJ2-1; 8 bases align to TRBD2. Sequencing was done on a sample of PBMCs. In nucleotides, the CDR3 is TGTGCCAGCAGCCAAGAACGAAGCGGGGGTGGGGATGAGCAGTTCTTC. Its translation is CASSQERSGGGDEQFF.